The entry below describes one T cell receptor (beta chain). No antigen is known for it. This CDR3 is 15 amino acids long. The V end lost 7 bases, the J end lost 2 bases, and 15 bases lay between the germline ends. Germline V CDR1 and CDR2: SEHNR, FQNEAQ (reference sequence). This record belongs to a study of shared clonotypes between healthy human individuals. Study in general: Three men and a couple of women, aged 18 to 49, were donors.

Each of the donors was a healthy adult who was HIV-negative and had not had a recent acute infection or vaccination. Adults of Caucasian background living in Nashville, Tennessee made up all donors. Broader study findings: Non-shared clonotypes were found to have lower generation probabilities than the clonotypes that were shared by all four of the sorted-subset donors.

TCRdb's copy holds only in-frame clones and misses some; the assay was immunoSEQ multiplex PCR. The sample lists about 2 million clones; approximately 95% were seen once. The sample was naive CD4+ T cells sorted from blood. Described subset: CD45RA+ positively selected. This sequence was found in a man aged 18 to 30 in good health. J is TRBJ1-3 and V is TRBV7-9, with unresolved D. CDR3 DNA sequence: TGTGCCAGCACCGGATCGGGATACCCTGGAAACACCATATATTTT. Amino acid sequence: CASTGSGYPGNTIYF. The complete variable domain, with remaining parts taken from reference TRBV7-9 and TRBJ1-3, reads DTGVSQNPRHKITKRGQNVTFRCDPISEHNRLYWYRQTLGQGPEFLTYFQNEAQLEKSRLLSDRFSAERPKGSFSTLEIQRTEQGDSAMYLCASTGSGYPGNTIYFGEGSWLTVV.